One sample yielded the 8 T cell receptor beta chains listed below, sequenced in a study of Tregs in tolerant kidney transplant recipients. Assay used: immunoSEQ multiplex PCR; TCRdb lists only in-frame clones, some missing. The listing records roughly 990 clones. Recipients received nonmyeloablative bone marrow transplants from related graft donors, with transient mixed chimerism. This specimen consisted of CD4+ T cells from blood (PBMCs), obtained approximately 14 months after the transplant. The receptors shown here come from a human patient who received a combined kidney and bone marrow transplant. Part of the T cell pool may stem from the graft donor.

This clone is classed as medium-sized by frequency. Read coverage stops 3 residues before the CDR3 terminus; the germline J gene supplies the remainder. The chain is built from TRBV23-1 and TRBJ2-7; D is unclear. TRBV23-1 is an ORF, and what it does is uncertain. Trimming took 1 base from V and 0 from J, leaving 19 bases between them. The CDR3 consists of 18 residues. CDR3 in amino acids: CASSQFLGLAGLSYEQYF. The sequenced CDR3 bases are TGCGCCAGCAGTCAATTCTTGGGTTTAGCCGGCCTCTCCTACGAG.

For this clone: The read comes to an end 3 residues before the CDR3 does, leaving the germline J gene to fill in the end. V and J are TRBV5-6 and TRBJ2-7; 9 positions match TRBD1. CDR3 length: 14 amino acids. Trimming cost V 4 bases and J 6 bases; bases outside gene matches: 8. CDR1 SGHDT and CDR2 YYEEEE come from the germline V gene. This CDR3 reads CASSPTGGPAEQYF. CDR3 DNA (partial): TGTGCCAGCAGCCCGACAGGGGGTCCGGCCGAG. The variable domain in full, completed from reference TRBV5-6 and TRBJ2-7, reads DAGVTQSPTHLIKTRGQQVTLRCSPKSGHDTVSWYQQALGQGPQFIFQYYEEEERQRGNFPDRFSGHQFPNYSSELNVNALLLGDSALYLCASSPTGGPAEQYFGPGTRLTVT.

Judged by frequency, this clone is medium-sized (0.01 to 0.1%). The read halts 3 residues ahead of the CDR3 end, with the missing end drawn from the germline J gene. V and J are TRBV6-2 or TRBV6-3 and TRBJ1-2, with 7 bases identical to TRBD1. The CDR3 runs to 14 residues. V dropped 2 bases and J dropped 2; count of bases not matched to a gene: 2. CDR1 and CDR2 (germline): MNHEY, SVGEGT. CDR3 DNA (partial): TGTGCCAGCAGTTACGCAGGGGGGAACTATGGC. Translating gives CASSYAGGNYG. The CDR3 in full is CASSYAGGNYGYTF.

This clone is deemed medium-sized by its frequency. The missing CDR3 end, 3 residues past where the read stops, is filled in from the germline J gene. The chain recombines TRBV20-1 with TRBJ1-1; tentatively, D is TRBD1 (5 bases). The CDR3 consists of 14 residues. Deletions cut 3 bases from V and 3 bases from J, with 14 bases between. Germline CDR1 reads DFQATT; CDR2 reads SNEGSKA (reference sequence). Partial CDR3 DNA: TGCAGTGCTAGCCCGGGGGTAGGGGACACTGAA. It encodes CSASPGVGDTE. The full CDR3 reads CSASPGVGDTEAFF.

About this clone: The read stops 3 residues short of the end of the CDR3; the missing end is completed from the germline J gene. V gene TRBV19 combines with J gene TRBJ2-7; a possible D gene is TRBD2 (6 bases). The V and J ends lost 4 bases and 3 bases respectively, with 10 bases between them. This CDR3 spans 13 amino acids. In germline, CDR1 is LNHDA, CDR2 SQIVND (reference sequence). The covered CDR3 bases are TGTGCCAGTAGTAGCGGGGCGGGCTACGAG. Encoded protein: CASSSGAGYE. The complete CDR3 protein is CASSSGAGYEQYF. Looking up the rest from reference TRBV19 and TRBJ2-7 gives the full variable domain: DGGITQSPKYLFRKEGQNVTLSCEQNLNHDAMYWYRQDPGQGLRLIYYSQIVNDFQKGDIAEGYSVSREKKESFPLTVTSAQKNPTAFYLCASSSGAGYEQYFGPGTRLTVT.

With respect to this clone: The observed sequence ends 3 residues before the CDR3 terminus, with the missing tail filled in from the germline J gene. J is TRBJ2-2 and V is TRBV7-9; no clear D gene. V was trimmed by 5 bases and J by 0 bases, leaving 7 bases between them. The CDR3 covers 14 residues. The V gene's germline CDR1 is SEHNR and CDR2 FQNEAQ (reference sequence). The CDR3 loop is CASSLNPNTGELFF. The part of the CDR3 DNA that was read is TGTGCCAGCAGCCTAAACCCGAACACCGGGGAG. The variable domain in full, completed from reference TRBV7-9 and TRBJ2-2, reads DTGVSQNPRHKITKRGQNVTFRCDPISEHNRLYWYRQTLGQGPEFLTYFQNEAQLEKSRLLSDRFSAERPKGSFSTLEIQRTEQGDSAMYLCASSLNPNTGELFFGEGSRLTVL.

This clone is deemed medium-sized by its frequency. The read comes to an end 3 residues before the CDR3 does, leaving the germline J gene to fill in the end. Distinct nucleotide sequences in the sample also encode this CDR3. The chain uses TRBV5-6 and TRBJ1-1, with D perhaps matching TRBD1 (6 bases). The CDR3 extends over 14 amino acids. Trimming shortened V by 2 bases and J by 1 base, and 9 bases separated the two germline ends. Germline V gives CDR1 SGHDT, CDR2 YYEEEE. The CDR3 region is CASSLPGENTEAFF. CDR3 bases read: TGTGCCAGCAGCTTACCAGGGGAGAACACTGAA.

For this clone: The CDR3 extends 3 residues past the end of the read, so its final part is completed from the germline J gene. The V and J genes are TRBV9 and TRBJ1-5; D remains unclear. The CDR3 extends over 14 amino acids. Looked up from germline, CDR1 is SGDLS and CDR2 is YYNGEE. Trimming took off 4 bases at V and 7 bases at J, with 15 bases between the two ends. Partial CDR3 DNA: TGTGCCAGCAGCAACGGGGAGGAAGGGCAGCCC. Protein sequence: CASSNGEEGQP. The full CDR3 protein reads CASSNGEEGQPQHF. Full variable domain (rest looked up from reference TRBV9 and TRBJ1-5): DSGVTQTPKHLITATGQRVTLRCSPRSGDLSVYWYQQSLDQGLQFLIQYYNGEERAKGNILERFSAQQFPDLHSELNLSSLELGDSALYFCASSNGEEGQPQHFGDGTRLSIL.